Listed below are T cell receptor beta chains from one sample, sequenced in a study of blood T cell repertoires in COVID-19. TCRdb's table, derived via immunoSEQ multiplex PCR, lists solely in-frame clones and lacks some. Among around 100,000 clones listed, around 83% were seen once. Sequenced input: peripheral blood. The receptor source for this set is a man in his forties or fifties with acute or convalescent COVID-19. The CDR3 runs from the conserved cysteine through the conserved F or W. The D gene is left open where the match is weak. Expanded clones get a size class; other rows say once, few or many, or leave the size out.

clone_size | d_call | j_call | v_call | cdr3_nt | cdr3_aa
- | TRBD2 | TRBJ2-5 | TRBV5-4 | TGTGCCAGCAGCGGCGGACTAGCGGGGACTGGAACCCAGTACTTC | CASSGGLAGTGTQYF
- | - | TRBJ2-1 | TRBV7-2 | TGTGCCAGCAGCTTAAACAGGGGTCTAGCGGGTAGCAATGAGCAGTTCTTC | CASSLNRGLAGSNEQFF
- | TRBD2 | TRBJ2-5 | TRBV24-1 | TGTGCCACCAGTGATCGGACTAGCGGGAGGGAGACCCAGTACTTC | CATSDRTSGRETQYF
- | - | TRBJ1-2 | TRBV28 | TGTGCCAGCAGTTTTTTTATCGCAGATAACTATGGCTACACCTTC | CASSFFIADNYGYTF
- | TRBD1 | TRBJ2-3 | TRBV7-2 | TGTGCCAGCAGCTTAGCGGGACAGTTCACAGATACGCAGTATTTT | CASSLAGQFTDTQYF
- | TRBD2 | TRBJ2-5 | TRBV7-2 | TGTGCCAGCAGCTACTTTCTAGCGGGGGACCAGTACTTC | CASSYFLAGDQYF
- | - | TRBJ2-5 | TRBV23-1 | TGCGCCAGCACCAGCGGGACAAACCAAGAGACCCAGTACTTC | CASTSGTNQETQYF
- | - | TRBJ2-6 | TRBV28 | TGTGCCAGCACCGGCGGGCTTTCTCCGACTTCTGGGGCCAACGTCCTGACTTTC | CASTGGLSPTSGANVLTF
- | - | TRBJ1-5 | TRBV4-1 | TGCGCCAGCAGCCAAGGGCCGGAGTTCACTCTGAAAAATCAGCCCCAGCATTTT | CASSQGPEFTLKNQPQHF
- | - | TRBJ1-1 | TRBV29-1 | TGCACCTACAGGGAGAACACTGAAGCTTTCTTT | CTYRENTEAFF
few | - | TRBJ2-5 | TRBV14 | TGTGCCAGCAGCCCACACGGCGGGTTAGGGAGCCAGTCGACCCAGTACTTC | CASSPHGGLGSQSTQYF
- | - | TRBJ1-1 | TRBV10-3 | TGTGCCATCAGTGAGTCAATTAACTTCAACACTGAAGCTTTCTTT | CAISESINFNTEAFF
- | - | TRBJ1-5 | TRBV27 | TGTGCCAGCAGTTTAGGGGGGGGCGGTGGTAGCAATCAGCCCCAGCATTTT | CASSLGGGGGSNQPQHF
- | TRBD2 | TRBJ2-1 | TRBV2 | TGTGCCAGCAGTGTAGGCCTAGCGGTACTCAATGAGCAGTTCTTC | CASSVGLAVLNEQFF
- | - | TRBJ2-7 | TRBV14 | TGTGCCAGCAGCCTCCAGACAGGATTCACCTACGAGCAGTACTTC | CASSLQTGFTYEQYF
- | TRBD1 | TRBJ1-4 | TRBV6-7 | TGTGCCAGCAGTGACGTACAGGGGAGGAGAGAAAAACTGTTTTTT | CASSDVQGRREKLFF
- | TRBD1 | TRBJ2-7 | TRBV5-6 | TGTGCCAGCAGCCTAGGGACAGGGCAAAAGTTCTACGAGCAGTACTTC | CASSLGTGQKFYEQYF
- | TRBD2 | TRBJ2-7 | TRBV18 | TGTGCCAGCTCACCAAGCGGGGGATCCGAGCAGTACTTC | CASSPSGGSEQYF
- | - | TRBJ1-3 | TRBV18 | TGTGCCAGCTCACCGAAGGAGTTCTCTGGAAACACCATATATTTT | CASSPKEFSGNTIYF
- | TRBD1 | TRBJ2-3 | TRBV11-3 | TGTGCCAGCAGCTTAGGGGACAGGCCCACAGATACGCAGTATTTT | CASSLGDRPTDTQYF
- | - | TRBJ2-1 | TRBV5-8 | TGTGCCAGCAGCTTACGCGGCTACAATGAGCAGTTCTTC | CASSLRGYNEQFF
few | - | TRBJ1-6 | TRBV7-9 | TGTGCCAGCAGCTTAGACTCTAATTCACCCCTCCACTTT | CASSLDSNSPLHF
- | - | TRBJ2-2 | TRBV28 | TGTGCCAGCAGTTTACCGGGGGTCGGGGAGCTGTTTTTT | CASSLPGVGELFF
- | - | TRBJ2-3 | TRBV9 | TGTGCCAGCAGCAGACGGGTTACGCAGTATTTT | CASSRRVTQYF
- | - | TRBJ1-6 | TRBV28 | TGTGCCAGCAGTTTAGCGGGACCAAGAAATTCACCCCTCCACTTT | CASSLAGPRNSPLHF
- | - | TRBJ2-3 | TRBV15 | TGTGCCACCAGCAGAGATAACCCTGTAGCCTGGCGCACAGATACGCAGTATTTT | CATSRDNPVAWRTDTQYF
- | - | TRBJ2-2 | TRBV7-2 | TGTGCCAGCAGCTTAAATAGCGTGACCCCACTGTTTTTT | CASSLNSVTPLFF
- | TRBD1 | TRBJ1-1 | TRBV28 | TGTGCCAGCAGTCTCGCCGGGACAGGTCCCAGGGAAGCTTTCTTT | CASSLAGTGPREAFF
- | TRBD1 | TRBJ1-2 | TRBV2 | TGTGCCAGCAGTGTCACCGGGACAGGTCTTGGCTACACCTTC | CASSVTGTGLGYTF
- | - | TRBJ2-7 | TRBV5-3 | TGTGCCAGAAGCTTGGGTAGGTGTGGACTTACGAGCTCCTACGAGCAGTACTTC | CARSLGRCGLTSSYEQYF
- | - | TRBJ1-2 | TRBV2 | TGTGCCAGCAGTGCCTCGCAGAGCGGCTACTATGGCTACACCTTC | CASSASQSGYYGYTF
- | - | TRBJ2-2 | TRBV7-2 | TGTGCCAGCAGCTCCTACAGACTAGCGAACACCGGGGAGCTGTTTTTT | CASSSYRLANTGELFF
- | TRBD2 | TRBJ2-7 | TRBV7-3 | TGTGCCAGCAGCCTCAGCGGGGGAAACTACGAGCAGTACTTC | CASSLSGGNYEQYF
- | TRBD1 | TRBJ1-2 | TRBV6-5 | TGTGCCTGCGGACAGGGGGCGGTGGGAGGCTACACCTTC | CACGQGAVGGYTF
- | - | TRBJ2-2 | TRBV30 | TGTGCCTGGAAAAGGACACCTAACACCGGGGAGCTGTTTTTT | CAWKRTPNTGELFF
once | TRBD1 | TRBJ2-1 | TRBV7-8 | TGTGCCAGCAGCTCAATCACCGGGACAGGGTACGATGAGCAGTTCTTC | CASSSITGTGYDEQFF
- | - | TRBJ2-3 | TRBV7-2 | TGTGCCAGCAGCTTAAGTTTCGGCGGGGGCCAGCAGGGTACGCAGTATTTT | CASSLSFGGGQQGTQYF
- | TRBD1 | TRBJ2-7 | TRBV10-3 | TGTGCCATCGGGACAGTCGCGTCCTACGAGCAGTACTTC | CAIGTVASYEQYF
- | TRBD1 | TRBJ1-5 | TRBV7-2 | TGTGCCAGCTGGGACAGCCATTACAGCAATCAGCCCCAGCATTTT | CASWDSHYSNQPQHF
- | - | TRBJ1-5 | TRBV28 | TGTGCCAGCAGTTTCGAGGGTTTTGGCAATCAGCCCCAGCATTTT | CASSFEGFGNQPQHF
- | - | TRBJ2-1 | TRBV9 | - | CASSVAVGALVF
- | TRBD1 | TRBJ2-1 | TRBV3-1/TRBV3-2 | TGTGCCAGCAGCCACGTGACAGGGTATGACTCCTACAATGAGCAGTTCTTC | CASSHVTGYDSYNEQFF
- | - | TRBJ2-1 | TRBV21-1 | TGTGCCAGCAGCACCCGCCCCTTAGGGAGCAACAATGAGCAGTTCTTC | CASSTRPLGSNNEQFF
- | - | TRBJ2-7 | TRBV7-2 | TGTGCCAGCAGCTTCCCTCGGCAGCGGTTGACCTACGAGCAGTACTTC | CASSFPRQRLTYEQYF
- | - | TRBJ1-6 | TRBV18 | TGTGCCAGCTCACCACAGGAGACCTATAATTCACCCCTCCACTTT | CASSPQETYNSPLHF
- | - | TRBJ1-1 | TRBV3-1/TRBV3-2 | TGTGCCAGCAGCCAAGGGGGCTGGAACACTGAAGCTTTCTTT | CASSQGGWNTEAFF
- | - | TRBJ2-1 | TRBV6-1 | TGTGCCAGCAGTGATCCGGGACTTCCCTCCCGCAATGAGCAGTTCTTC | CASSDPGLPSRNEQFF
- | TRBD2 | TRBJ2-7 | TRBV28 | TGTGCCAGCAGTTCCCGGCGGGGGGCGGGGTACGAGCAGTACTTC | CASSSRRGAGYEQYF
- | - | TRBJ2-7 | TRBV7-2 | TGTGCCAGCAGCTTAGGCGGGACTTGGCCCTACGAGCAGTACTTC | CASSLGGTWPYEQYF
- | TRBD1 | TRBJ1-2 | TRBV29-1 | TGCAGCGTCCGGGACAGACAAAACCGGGGCTATGGCTACACCTTC | CSVRDRQNRGYGYTF
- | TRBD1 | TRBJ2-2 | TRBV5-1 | TGCGCCAGCAGATCCGGACAGGCGGGCACCGGGGAGCTGTTTTTT | CASRSGQAGTGELFF
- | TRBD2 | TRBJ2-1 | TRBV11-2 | TGTGCCAGCAGCCGAAATCTTAGGACTAGCGGGAGTATACGCAATGAGCAGTTCTTC | CASSRNLRTSGSIRNEQFF